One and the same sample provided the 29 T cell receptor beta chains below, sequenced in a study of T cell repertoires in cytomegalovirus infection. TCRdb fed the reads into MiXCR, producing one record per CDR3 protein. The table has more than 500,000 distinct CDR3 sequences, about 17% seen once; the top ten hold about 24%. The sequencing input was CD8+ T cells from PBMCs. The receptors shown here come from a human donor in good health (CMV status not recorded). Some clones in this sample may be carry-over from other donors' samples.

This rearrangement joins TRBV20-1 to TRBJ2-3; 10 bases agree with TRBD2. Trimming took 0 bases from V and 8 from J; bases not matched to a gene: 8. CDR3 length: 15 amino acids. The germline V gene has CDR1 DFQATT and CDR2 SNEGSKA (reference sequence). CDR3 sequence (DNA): TGCAGTGCTAGAGATCGAGCGGGGGGGCGGGGTACGCAGTATTTT. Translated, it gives CSARDRAGGRGTQYF.

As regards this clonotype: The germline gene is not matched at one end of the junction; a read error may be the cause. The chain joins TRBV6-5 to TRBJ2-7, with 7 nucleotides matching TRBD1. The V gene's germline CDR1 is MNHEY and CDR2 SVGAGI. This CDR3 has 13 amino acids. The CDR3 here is CATSYRGNHEQYF. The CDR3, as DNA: TGTGCCACCAGTTACAGGGGAAATCACGAGCAGTACTTC.

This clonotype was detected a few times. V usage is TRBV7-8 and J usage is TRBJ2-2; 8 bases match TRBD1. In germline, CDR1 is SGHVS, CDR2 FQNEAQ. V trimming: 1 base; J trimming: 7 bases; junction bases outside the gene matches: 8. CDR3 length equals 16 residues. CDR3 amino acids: CASSLESRGRGGELFF. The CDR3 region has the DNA TGTGCCAGCAGCTTAGAGTCCAGGGGGCGAGGCGGGGAGCTGTTTTTT.

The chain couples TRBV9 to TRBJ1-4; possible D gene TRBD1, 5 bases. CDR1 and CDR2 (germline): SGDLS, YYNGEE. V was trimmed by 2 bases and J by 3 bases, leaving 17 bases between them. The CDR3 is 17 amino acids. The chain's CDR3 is CASSVDSRLGSNEKLFF. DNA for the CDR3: TGTGCCAGCAGCGTTGACAGCCGCTTGGGCTCTAATGAAAAACTGTTTTTT.

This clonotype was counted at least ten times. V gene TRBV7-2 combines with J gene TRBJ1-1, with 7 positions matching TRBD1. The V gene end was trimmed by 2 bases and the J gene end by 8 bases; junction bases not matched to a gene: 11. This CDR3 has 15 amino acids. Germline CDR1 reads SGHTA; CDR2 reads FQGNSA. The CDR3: CASSLTGERVDEAFF. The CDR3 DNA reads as TGTGCCAGCAGCTTAACAGGGGAGAGGGTAGACGAAGCTTTCTTT.

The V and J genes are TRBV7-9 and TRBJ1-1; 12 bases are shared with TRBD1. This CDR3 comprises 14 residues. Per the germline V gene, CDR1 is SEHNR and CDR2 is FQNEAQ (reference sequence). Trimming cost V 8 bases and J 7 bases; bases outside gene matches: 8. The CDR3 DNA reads TGTGCCAGCCGGCTAGGGACAGGGGGCAGTGAAGCTTTCTTT. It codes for CASRLGTGGSEAFF. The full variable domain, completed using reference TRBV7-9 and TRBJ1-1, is DTGVSQNPRHKITKRGQNVTFRCDPISEHNRLYWYRQTLGQGPEFLTYFQNEAQLEKSRLLSDRFSAERPKGSFSTLEIQRTEQGDSAMYLCASRLGTGGSEAFFGQGTRLTVV.

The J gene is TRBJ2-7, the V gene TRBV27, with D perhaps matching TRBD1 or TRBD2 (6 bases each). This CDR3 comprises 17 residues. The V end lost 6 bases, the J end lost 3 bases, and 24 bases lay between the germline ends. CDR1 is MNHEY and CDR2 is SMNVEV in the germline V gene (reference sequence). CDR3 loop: CASRGGRGVGRYYEQYF. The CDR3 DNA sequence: TGTGCCAGCAGGGGGGGCAGGGGTGTGGGCCGATACTACGAGCAGTACTTC.

The CDR3 sequence is CASSTPLSGSYEQYF. DNA of the CDR3: TGTGCCAGTAGTACTCCCCTCAGCGGTTCCTACGAGCAGTACTTC. The chain has TRBV19 and TRBJ2-7; a possible D gene is TRBD2 (5 bases). The CDR3 extends over 15 amino acids. Germline V gives CDR1 LNHDA, CDR2 SQIVND (reference sequence). Trimming stripped 4 bases from V and 1 base from J, with 14 bases between.

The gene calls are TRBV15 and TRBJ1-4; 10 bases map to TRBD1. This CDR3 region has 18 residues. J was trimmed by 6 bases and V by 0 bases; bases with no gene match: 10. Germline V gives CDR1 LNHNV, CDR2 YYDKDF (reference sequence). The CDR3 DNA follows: TGTGCCACCAGCAGAGACGGGACAGGGGCGGAGGGTGATGAAAAACTGTTTTTT. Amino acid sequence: CATSRDGTGAEGDEKLFF.

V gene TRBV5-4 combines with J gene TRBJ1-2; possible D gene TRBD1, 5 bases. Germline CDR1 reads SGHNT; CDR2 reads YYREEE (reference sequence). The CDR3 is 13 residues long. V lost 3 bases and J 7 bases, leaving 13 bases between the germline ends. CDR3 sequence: CASSWTGEGGYTF. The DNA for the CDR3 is TGTGCCAGCAGCTGGACGGGGGAAGGTGGCTACACCTTC. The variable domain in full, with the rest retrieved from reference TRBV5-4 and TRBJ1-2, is ETGVTQSPTHLIKTRGQQVTLRCSSQSGHNTVSWYQQALGQGPQFIFQYYREEENGRGNFPPRFSGLQFPNYSSELNVNALELDDSALYLCASSWTGEGGYTFGSGTRLTVV.

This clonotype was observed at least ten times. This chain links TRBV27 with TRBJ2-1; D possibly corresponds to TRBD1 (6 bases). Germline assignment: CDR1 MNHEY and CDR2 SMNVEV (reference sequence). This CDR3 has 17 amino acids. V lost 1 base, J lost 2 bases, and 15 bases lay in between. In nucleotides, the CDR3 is TGTGCCAGCAGTTTATTTCAGCAGGGGTCCACCTACAATGAGCAGTTCTTC. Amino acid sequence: CASSLFQQGSTYNEQFF.

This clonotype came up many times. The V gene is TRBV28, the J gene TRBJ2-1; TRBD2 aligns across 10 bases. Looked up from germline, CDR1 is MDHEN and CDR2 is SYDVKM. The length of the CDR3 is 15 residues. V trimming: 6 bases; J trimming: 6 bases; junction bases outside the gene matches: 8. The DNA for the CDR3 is TGTGCCAGCAGAAGAGCGGGAGGGGGTCCCAATGAGCAGTTCTTC. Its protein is CASRRAGGGPNEQFF.

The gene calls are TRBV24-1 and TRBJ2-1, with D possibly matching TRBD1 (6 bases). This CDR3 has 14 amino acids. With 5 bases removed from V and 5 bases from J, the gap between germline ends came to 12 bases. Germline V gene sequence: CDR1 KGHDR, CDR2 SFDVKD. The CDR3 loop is CATSAFGQHNEQFF. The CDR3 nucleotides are TGTGCCACCAGTGCTTTTGGACAGCACAATGAGCAGTTCTTC.

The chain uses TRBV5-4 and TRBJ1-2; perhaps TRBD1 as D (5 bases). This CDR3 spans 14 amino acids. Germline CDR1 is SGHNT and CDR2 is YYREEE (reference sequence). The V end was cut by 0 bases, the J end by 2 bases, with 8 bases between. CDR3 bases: TGTGCCAGCAGCTTGGCCAGGGACAACTATGGCTACACCTTC. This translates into CASSLARDNYGYTF.

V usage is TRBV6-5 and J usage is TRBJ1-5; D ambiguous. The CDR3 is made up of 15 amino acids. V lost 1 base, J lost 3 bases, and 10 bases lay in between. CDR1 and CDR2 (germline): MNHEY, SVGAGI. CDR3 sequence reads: CASSYFGGPNQPQHF. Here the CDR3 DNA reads TGTGCCAGCAGTTACTTCGGAGGGCCCAATCAGCCCCAGCATTTT.

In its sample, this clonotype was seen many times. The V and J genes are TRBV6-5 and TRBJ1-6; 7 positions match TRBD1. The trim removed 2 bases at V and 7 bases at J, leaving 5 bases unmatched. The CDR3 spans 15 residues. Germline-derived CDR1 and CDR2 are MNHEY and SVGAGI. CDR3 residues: CASSYQQGPNSPLHF. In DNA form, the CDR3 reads TGTGCCAGCAGTTACCAACAGGGGCCAAATTCACCCCTCCACTTT.

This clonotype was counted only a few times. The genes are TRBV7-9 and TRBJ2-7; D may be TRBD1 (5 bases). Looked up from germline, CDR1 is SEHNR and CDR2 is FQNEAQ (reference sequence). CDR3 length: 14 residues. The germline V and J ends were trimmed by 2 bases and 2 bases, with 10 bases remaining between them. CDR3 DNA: TGTGCCAGCAGCTTACCAGGGATCCCCTACGAGCAGTACTTC. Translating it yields CASSLPGIPYEQYF.

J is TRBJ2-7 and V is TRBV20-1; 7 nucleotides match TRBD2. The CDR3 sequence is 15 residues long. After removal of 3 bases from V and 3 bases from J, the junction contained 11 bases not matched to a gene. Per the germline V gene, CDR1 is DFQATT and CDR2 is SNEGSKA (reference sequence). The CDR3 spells CSARILGTTHYEQYF. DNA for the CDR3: TGCAGTGCTAGGATCCTCGGGACTACCCACTACGAGCAGTACTTC.

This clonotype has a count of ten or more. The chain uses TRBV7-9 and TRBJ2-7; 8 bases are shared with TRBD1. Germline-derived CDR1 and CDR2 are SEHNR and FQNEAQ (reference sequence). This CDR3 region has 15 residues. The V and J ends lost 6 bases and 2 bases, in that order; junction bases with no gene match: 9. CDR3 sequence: CASSYRQGSTYEQYF. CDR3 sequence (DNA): TGTGCCAGCAGTTACAGACAGGGGTCCACCTACGAGCAGTACTTC.

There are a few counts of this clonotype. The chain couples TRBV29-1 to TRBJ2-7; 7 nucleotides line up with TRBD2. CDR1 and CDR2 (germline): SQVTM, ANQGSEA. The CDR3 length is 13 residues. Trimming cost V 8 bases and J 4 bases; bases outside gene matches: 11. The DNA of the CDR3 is TGCAGCCCTCGGCGGGGGACGGATTACGAGCAGTACTTC. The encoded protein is CSPRRGTDYEQYF.

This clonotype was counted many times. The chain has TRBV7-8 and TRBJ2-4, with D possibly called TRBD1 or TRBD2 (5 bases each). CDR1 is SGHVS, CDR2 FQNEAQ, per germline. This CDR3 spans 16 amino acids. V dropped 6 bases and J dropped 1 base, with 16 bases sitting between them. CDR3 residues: CASSSPRWGAKNIQYF. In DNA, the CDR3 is TGTGCCAGCAGTTCTCCGAGGTGGGGGGCCAAAAACATTCAGTACTTC. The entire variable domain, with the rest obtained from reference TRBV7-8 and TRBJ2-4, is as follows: GAGVSQSPRYKVAKRGQDVALRCDPISGHVSLFWYQQALGQGPEFLTYFQNEAQLDKSGLPSDRFFAERPEGSVSTLKIQRTQQEDSAVYLCASSSPRWGAKNIQYFGAGTRLSVL.

The chain's CDR3 is CASTINVGAPDTQYF. In DNA, the CDR3 is TGTGCCAGCACCATCAACGTAGGGGCTCCAGATACGCAGTATTTT. The gene calls are TRBV27 and TRBJ2-3; D possibly corresponds to TRBD1 (5 bases). The germline gives CDR1 MNHEY, CDR2 SMNVEV (reference sequence). The CDR3 length is 15 residues. The V gene lost 7 bases and the J gene lost 4 bases, with 18 bases spanning the gap.

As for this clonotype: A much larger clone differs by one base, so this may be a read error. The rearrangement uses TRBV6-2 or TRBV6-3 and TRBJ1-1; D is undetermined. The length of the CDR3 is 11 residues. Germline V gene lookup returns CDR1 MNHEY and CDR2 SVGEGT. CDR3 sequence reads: CASGLGDVASF. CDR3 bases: TGTGCCAGCGGACTTGGGGATGTCGCTTCCTTT.

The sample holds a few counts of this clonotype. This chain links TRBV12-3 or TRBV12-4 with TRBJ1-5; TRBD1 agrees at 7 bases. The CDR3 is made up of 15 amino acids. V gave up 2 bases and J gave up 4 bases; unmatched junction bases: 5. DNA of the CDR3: TGTGCCAGCAGTTTATCCAGGGGGGAGAATCAGCCCCAGCATTTT. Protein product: CASSLSRGENQPQHF.

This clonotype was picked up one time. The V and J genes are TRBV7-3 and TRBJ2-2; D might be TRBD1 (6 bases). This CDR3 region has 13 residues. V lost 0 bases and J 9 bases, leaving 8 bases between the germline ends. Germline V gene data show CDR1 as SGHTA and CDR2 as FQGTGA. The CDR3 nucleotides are TGTGCCAGCAGCTTAACTCAGGGGCGGGAGCTGTTTTTT. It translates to CASSLTQGRELFF.

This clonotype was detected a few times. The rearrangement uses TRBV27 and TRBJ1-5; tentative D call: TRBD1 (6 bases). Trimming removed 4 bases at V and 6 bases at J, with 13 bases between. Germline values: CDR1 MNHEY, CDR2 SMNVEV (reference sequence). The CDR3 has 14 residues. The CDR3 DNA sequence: TGTGCCAGCAGTTCGAGGGGGAGGGCTCAGCCCCAGCATTTT. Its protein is CASSSRGRAQPQHF.

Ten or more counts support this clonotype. The CDR3 DNA sequence: TGTGCCAGCAGGTATACGACAGGGGGCCCAGAGACCCAGTACTTC. The encoded protein is CASRYTTGGPETQYF. This sequence joins TRBV6-1 and TRBJ2-5; the match to TRBD1 covers 10 bases. Germline V gives CDR1 MNHNS, CDR2 SASEGT. The CDR3 consists of 15 residues. Trimming removed 6 bases from V and 4 bases from J; junction bases left unmatched: 8.

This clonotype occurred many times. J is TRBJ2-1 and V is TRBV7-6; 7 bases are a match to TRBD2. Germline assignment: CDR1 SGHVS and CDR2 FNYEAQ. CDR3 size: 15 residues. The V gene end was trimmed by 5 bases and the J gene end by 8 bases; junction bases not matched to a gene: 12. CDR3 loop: CASSPRLAQFDEQFF. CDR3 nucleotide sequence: TGTGCCAGCAGCCCTCGACTAGCCCAATTTGATGAGCAGTTCTTC.

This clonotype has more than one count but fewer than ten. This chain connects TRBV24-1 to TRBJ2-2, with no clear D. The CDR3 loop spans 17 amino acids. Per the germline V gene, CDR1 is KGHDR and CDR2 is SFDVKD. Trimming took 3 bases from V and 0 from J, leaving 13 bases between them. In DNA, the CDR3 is TGTGCCACCAGTGATATCCCCACGTTCGCGAACACCGGGGAGCTGTTTTTT. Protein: CATSDIPTFANTGELFF.